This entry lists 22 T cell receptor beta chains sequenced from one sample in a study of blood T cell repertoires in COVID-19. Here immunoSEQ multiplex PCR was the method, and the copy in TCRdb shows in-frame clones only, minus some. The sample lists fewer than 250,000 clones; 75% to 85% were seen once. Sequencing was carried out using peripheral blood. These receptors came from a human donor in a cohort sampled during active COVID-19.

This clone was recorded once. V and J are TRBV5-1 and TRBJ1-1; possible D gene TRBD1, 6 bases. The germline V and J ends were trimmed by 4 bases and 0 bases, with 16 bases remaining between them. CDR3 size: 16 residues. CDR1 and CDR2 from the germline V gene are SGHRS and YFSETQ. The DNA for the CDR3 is TGCGCCAGCAGCCTACACCTAGGGGGTATGAACACTGAAGCTTTCTTT. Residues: CASSLHLGGMNTEAFF. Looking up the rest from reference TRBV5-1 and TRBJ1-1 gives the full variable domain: KAGVTQTPRYLIKTRGQQVTLSCSPISGHRSVSWYQQTPGQGLQFLFEYFSETQRNKGNFPGRFSGRQFSNSRSEMNVSTLELGDSALYLCASSLHLGGMNTEAFFGQGTRLTVV.

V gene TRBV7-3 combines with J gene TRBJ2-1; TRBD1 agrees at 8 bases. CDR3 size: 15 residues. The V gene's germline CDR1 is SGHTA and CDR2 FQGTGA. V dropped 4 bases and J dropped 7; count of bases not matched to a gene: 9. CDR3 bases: TGTGCCAGCAGCTCCCGCCAGGGGGCAAAAAATGAGCAGTTCTTC. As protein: CASSSRQGAKNEQFF.

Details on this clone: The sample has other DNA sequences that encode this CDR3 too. In DNA, the CDR3 is TGTGCCAGCAGCTTAGGGAGAGACTACAATGAGCAGTTCTTC. Translated: CASSLGRDYNEQFF. The J gene is TRBJ2-1, the V gene TRBV7-9; D is undetermined. The V end lost 1 base, the J end lost 3 bases, and 7 bases lay between the germline ends. This CDR3 comprises 14 residues. Germline V gene lookup returns CDR1 SEHNR and CDR2 FQNEAQ (reference sequence).

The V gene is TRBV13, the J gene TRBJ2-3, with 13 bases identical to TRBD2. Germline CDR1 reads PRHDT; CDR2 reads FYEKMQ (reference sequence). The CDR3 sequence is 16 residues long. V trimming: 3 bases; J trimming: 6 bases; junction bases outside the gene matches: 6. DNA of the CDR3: TGTGCCAGCAGCTTGAGGACTAGCGGGAGTATGGATACGCAGTATTTT. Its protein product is CASSLRTSGSMDTQYF.

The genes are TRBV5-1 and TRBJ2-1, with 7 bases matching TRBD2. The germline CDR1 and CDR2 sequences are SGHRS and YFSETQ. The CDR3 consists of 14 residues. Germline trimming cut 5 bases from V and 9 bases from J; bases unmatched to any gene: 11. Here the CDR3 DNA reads TGCGCCAGCAGAGTGACGGGGCGGGGGAGTGAGCAGTTCTTC. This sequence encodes CASRVTGRGSEQFF.

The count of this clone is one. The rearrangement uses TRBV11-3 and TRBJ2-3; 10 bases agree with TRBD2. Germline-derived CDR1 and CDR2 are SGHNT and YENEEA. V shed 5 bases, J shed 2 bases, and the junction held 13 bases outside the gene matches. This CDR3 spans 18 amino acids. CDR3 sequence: CASSKRSLAGEITDTQYF. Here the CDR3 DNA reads TGTGCCAGCAGCAAAAGATCTCTAGCGGGGGAAATCACAGATACGCAGTATTTT.

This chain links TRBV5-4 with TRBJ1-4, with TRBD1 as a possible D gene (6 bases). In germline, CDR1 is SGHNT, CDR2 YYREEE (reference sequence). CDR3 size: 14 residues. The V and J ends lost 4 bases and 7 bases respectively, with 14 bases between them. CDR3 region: CASSPNREGEKLFF. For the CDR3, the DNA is TGTGCCAGCAGCCCTAACAGGGAAGGTGAAAAACTGTTTTTT.

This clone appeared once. CDR3 nucleotide sequence: TGTGCCAGCAGCCAGTCCGGGACAGGAGAAGAGACCCAGTACTTC. This translates into CASSQSGTGEETQYF. V and J are TRBV11-3 and TRBJ2-5; 8 bases align to TRBD1. V was clipped by 5 bases and J by 3 bases; unmatched bases: 8. Germline V gene sequence: CDR1 SGHNT, CDR2 YENEEA. This CDR3 has 15 amino acids. Drawing the rest from reference TRBV11-3 and TRBJ2-5, the complete variable domain is EAGVVQSPRYKIIEKKQPVAFWCNPISGHNTLYWYLQNLGQGPELLIRYENEEAVDDSQLPKDRFSAERLKGVDSTLKIQPAELGDSAVYLCASSQSGTGEETQYFGPGTRLLVL.

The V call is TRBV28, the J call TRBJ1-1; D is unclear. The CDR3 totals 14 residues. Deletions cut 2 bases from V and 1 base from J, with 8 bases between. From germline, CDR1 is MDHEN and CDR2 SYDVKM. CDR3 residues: CASSLGNRNTEAFF. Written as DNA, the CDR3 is TGTGCCAGCAGTTTAGGCAATCGGAACACTGAAGCTTTCTTT.

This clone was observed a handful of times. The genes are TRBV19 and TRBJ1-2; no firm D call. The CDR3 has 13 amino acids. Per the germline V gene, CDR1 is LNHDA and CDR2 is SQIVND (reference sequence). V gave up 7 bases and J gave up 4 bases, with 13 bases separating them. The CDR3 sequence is CASTDVGVYGYTF. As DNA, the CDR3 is TGTGCCAGTACCGACGTGGGAGTCTATGGCTACACCTTC.

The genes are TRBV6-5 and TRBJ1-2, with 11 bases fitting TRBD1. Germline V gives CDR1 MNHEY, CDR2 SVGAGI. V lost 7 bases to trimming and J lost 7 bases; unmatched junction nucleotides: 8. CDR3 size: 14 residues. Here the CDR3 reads CASIEDRGRAGYTF. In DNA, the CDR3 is TGTGCCAGCATCGAGGACAGGGGGCGGGCTGGCTACACCTTC.

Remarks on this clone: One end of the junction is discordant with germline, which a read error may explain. The CDR3 DNA is TGTGCCAGCAGTGACTCCGACTCCCTTATAAAGCAGTACTTC. This sequence encodes CASSDSDSLIKQYF. The V and J genes are TRBV6-5 and TRBJ2-7; no clear D gene. Per the germline V gene, CDR1 is MNHEY and CDR2 is SVGAGI. The CDR3 is made up of 14 amino acids.

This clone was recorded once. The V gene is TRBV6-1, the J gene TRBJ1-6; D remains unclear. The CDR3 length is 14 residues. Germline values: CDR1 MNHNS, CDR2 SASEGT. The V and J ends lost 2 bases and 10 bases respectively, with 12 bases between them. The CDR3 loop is CASSETRSGSPLHF. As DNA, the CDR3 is TGTGCCAGCAGTGAAACAAGGAGCGGGTCACCCCTCCACTTT.

The CDR3 protein is CASSVGQGGTGELFF. CDR3 DNA sequence: TGTGCCAGCAGTGTAGGACAGGGGGGCACCGGGGAGCTGTTTTTT. V gene TRBV2 combines with J gene TRBJ2-2; 10 bases match TRBD1. V lost 4 bases and J lost 4; bases outside the gene matches: 3. The CDR3 length is 15 residues. Germline assignment: CDR1 SNHLY and CDR2 FYNNEI.

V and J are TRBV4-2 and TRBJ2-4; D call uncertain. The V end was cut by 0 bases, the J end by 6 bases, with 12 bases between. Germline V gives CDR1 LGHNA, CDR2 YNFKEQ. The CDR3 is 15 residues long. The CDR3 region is CASSQDADIRNIQYF. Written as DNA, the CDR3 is TGTGCCAGCAGCCAAGATGCGGATATCAGAAACATTCAGTACTTC.

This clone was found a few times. CDR3 nucleotides: TGTGCCAGCTCTCTTGACATCGGCGGGCAGCCCCAGCATTTT. This codes for CASSLDIGGQPQHF. The rearrangement uses TRBV18 and TRBJ1-5; unclear D gene. The V gene's germline CDR1 is KGHSH and CDR2 LQKENI. Trimming shortened V by 6 bases and J by 7 bases, and 16 bases separated the two germline ends. The CDR3 is made up of 14 amino acids.

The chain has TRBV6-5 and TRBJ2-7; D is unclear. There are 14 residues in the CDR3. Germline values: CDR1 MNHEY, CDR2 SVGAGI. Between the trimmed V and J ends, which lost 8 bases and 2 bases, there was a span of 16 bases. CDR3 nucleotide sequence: TGTGCCAGCGTAGCTGGCCATGCGACCTACGAGCAGTACTTC. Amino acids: CASVAGHATYEQYF.

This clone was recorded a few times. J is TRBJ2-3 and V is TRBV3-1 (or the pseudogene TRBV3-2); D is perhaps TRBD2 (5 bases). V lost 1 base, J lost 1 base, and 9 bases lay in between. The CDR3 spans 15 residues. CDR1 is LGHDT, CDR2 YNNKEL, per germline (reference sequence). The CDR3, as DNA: TGTGCCAGCAGCCAAGGGCCAGCGGGCACAGATACGCAGTATTTT. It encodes CASSQGPAGTDTQYF.

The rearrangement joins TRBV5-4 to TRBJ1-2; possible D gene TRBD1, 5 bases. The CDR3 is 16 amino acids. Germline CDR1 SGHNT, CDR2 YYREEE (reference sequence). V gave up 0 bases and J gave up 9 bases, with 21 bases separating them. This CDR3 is CASSLAPQGGISSYTF. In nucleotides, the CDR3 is TGTGCCAGCAGCTTGGCGCCCCAGGGAGGGATCTCGAGCTACACCTTC. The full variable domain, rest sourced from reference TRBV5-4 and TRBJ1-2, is ETGVTQSPTHLIKTRGQQVTLRCSSQSGHNTVSWYQQALGQGPQFIFQYYREEENGRGNFPPRFSGLQFPNYSSELNVNALELDDSALYLCASSLAPQGGISSYTFGSGTRLTVV.

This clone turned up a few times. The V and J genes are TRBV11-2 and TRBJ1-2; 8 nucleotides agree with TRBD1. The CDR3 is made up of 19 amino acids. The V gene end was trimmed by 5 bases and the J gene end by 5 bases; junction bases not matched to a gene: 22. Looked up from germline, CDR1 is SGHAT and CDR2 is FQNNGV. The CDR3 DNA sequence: TGTGCCAGCAGCCCCCTGGTCCGAAGAAGGGGACAGGAAATTTATGGCTACACCTTC. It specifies CASSPLVRRRGQEIYGYTF. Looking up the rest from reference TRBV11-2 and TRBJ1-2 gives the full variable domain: EAGVAQSPRYKIIEKRQSVAFWCNPISGHATLYWYQQILGQGPKLLIQFQNNGVVDDSQLPKDRFSAERLKGVDSTLKIQPAKLEDSAVYLCASSPLVRRRGQEIYGYTFGSGTRLTVV.

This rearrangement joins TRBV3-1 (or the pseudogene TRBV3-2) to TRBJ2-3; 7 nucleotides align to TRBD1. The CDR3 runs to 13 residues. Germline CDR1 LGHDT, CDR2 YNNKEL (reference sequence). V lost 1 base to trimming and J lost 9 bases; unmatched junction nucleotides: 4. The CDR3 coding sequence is TGTGCCAGCAGCCAAGGACGCAGGGGGACGCAGTATTTT. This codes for CASSQGRRGTQYF.

This CDR3 is CASSGQSYEQYF. The DNA for the CDR3 is TGTGCCAGCAGTGGGCAGAGCTACGAGCAGTACTTC. This rearrangement joins TRBV28 to TRBJ2-7; D unclear. Between the trimmed V and J ends, which lost 5 bases and 3 bases, there was a span of 8 bases. Germline loops: CDR1 MDHEN, CDR2 SYDVKM. The CDR3 is 12 amino acids.